This T cell receptor beta chain was sequenced in a study of blood T cell repertoires in COVID-19. Measured with immunoSEQ multiplex PCR; TCRdb has only the in-frame clones, and not every one. The sample shows roughly 300,000 clones, about 90% of them seen only once. V dropped 0 bases and J dropped 6 bases, with 8 bases sitting between them. The CDR3 totals 12 residues. Germline V gene sequence: CDR1 GTSNPN, CDR2 SVGIG (reference sequence). The J gene is TRBJ1-1, the V gene TRBV30; D gene unclear. Sequencing was done on a sample of peripheral blood. This receptor was identified in a woman in her fifties or sixties who had recovered from COVID-19. CDR3 protein: CAWSVDGPEAFF. CDR3 DNA sequence: TGTGCCTGGAGTGTAGATGGGCCTGAAGCTTTCTTT.